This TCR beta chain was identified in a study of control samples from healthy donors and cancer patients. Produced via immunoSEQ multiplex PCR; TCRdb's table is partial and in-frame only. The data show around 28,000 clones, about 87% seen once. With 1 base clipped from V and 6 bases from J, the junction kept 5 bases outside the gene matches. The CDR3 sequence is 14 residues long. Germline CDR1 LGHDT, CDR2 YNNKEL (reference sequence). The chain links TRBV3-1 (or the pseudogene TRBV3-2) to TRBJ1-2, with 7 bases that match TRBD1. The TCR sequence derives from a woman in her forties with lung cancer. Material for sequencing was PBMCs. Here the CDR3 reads CASSQGDRAHGYTF. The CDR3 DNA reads TGTGCCAGCAGCCAAGGAGACAGGGCCCATGGCTACACCTTC.